The 10 T cell receptor beta chains listed next were all sequenced from one sample in a study of metastatic and nonmetastatic thyroid tumors. TCRdb re-processed the PCR reads through MiXCR. The sample holds some 13,000 clones, 20% to 25% seen once. All patients were treatment-naive before thyroid surgery. Sequencing input: adjacent normal tissue. Receptors were obtained from a female donor with papillary thyroid cancer or a benign thyroid nodule (not recorded which). Some clones in this sample may be carry-over from other donors' samples.

This clone was counted between two and nine times. Other DNA sequences in the sample encode the same CDR3. The chain combines TRBV28 with TRBJ2-3, with D maybe TRBD1 (5 bases). This CDR3 is built from 16 residues. Germline V gives CDR1 MDHEN, CDR2 SYDVKM. Trimming took 5 bases from V and 4 from J, leaving 19 bases between them. CDR3 DNA sequence: TGTGCCAGCAGTGCCCGACAAGGGGCAAGGCCAGATACGCAGTATTTT. Its translation is CASSARQGARPDTQYF.

This chain joins TRBV11-2 and TRBJ1-4, with 7 bases aligning to TRBD1. CDR3 length equals 14 residues. Trimming at V came to 4 bases and at J to 13 bases, leaving 12 bases not matched to a gene. The germline V gene has CDR1 SGHAT and CDR2 FQNNGV. CDR3 DNA sequence: TGTGCCAGCAGCTCCTACTTACAGGGGTCGGGACTGTTTTTT. It encodes CASSSYLQGSGLFF.

In its sample, this clone ranks as medium-sized. The chain joins TRBV24-1 to TRBJ2-3; D not resolved. The V end lost 6 bases, the J end lost 0 bases, and 9 bases lay between the germline ends. This CDR3 is built from 14 residues. Germline CDR1 and CDR2: KGHDR and SFDVKD. The CDR3 is CATSSITSTDTQYF. The CDR3 bases are TGTGCCACCAGTTCTATTACTAGCACAGATACGCAGTATTTT.

In regard to this clone: Being one base from a much bigger clone, this may be a read error. The chain has TRBV18 and TRBJ2-1, with D uncertain. The V end lost 2 bases, the J end lost 0 bases, and 8 bases lay between the germline ends. Per the germline V gene, CDR1 is KGHSH and CDR2 is LQKENI. This CDR3 region has 15 residues. CDR3: CASSPGSPSYNEQFF. In DNA form, the CDR3 reads TGTGCCAGCTCACCAGGGTCCCCCTCCTACAATGAGCAGTTCTTC.

In regard to this clone: The conserved closing phenylalanine or tryptophan is absent in this CDR3, likely reflecting a read error. The V gene is TRBV4-2, the J gene TRBJ1-1, with D perhaps TRBD1 (5 bases). The CDR3 covers 15 residues. The germline CDR1 and CDR2 sequences are LGHNA and YNFKEQ. V gave up 0 bases and J gave up 3 bases, with 11 bases separating them. CDR3 nucleotide sequence: TGTGCCAGCAGCCAAGATGGGAGGGGATACACTGAAGCTTTCTCT. It specifies CASSQDGRGYTEAFS.

This clone occurred once. This chain links TRBV11-2 with TRBJ1-3; unclear D gene. Trimming left V 5 bases short and J 2 bases short, with 10 bases between. The CDR3 is 14 amino acids. The germline gives CDR1 SGHAT, CDR2 FQNNGV. CDR3 coding DNA: TGTGCCAGCAGCCTCTCTACAGCTGGAAACACCATATATTTT. Amino acids: CASSLSTAGNTIYF.

The genes are TRBV6-2 or TRBV6-3 and TRBJ1-6; D not certain. CDR3 size: 14 residues. Germline V gene lookup returns CDR1 MNHEY and CDR2 SVGEGT. The ends were cut back, 2 bases at V and 7 bases at J, with 9 bases in the middle. CDR3 amino acids: CASSYAQQNSPLHF. DNA for the CDR3: TGTGCCAGCAGTTACGCCCAACAAAATTCACCCCTCCACTTT.

This clone was counted many times. The gene calls are TRBV13 and TRBJ2-3; 9 nucleotides agree with TRBD2. The J segment lost 4 bases and the V segment lost 2 bases, leaving 10 bases of the junction unmatched. In germline, CDR1 is PRHDT, CDR2 FYEKMQ (reference sequence). The CDR3 is made up of 17 amino acids. The CDR3 bases are TGTGCCAGCAGCTTAAGCGCGGGAGGGCCCTCCCCAGATACGCAGTATTTT. Protein sequence: CASSLSAGGPSPDTQYF.

The V gene is TRBV12-3 or TRBV12-4, the J gene TRBJ2-7, with a weak D call TRBD1 (6 bases). V was trimmed by 6 bases and J by 5 bases, leaving 8 bases between them. The CDR3 is 11 residues long. The CDR3 reads CASSRGHEQYV. Written as DNA, the CDR3 is TGTGCCAGCAGCAGGGGCCACGAGCAGTACGTC.

About this clone: The junction and the germline gene differ at one end; a read error may be behind it. V and J are TRBV7-8 and TRBJ2-1; D call uncertain. Germline CDR1 reads SGHVS; CDR2 reads FQNEAQ. CDR3 size: 13 residues. The CDR3 nucleotides are TGTGCCAGCAGCTTAGACATGGTGAATGATCAGTTCTTC. It specifies CASSLDMVNDQFF.